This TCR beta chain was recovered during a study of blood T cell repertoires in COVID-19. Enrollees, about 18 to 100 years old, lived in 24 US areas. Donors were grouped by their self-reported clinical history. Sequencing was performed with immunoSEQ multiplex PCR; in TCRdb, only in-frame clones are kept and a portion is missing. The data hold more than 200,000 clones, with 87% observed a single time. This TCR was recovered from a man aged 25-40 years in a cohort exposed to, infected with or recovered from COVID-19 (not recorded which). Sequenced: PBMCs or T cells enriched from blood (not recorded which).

This CDR3 reads CASSYRGRLETQYF. The CDR3 bases are TGTGCCAGCAGTTACAGGGGTCGTCTGGAGACCCAGTACTTC. This chain joins TRBV27 and TRBJ2-5, with 7 nucleotides matching TRBD1. Trimming removed 4 bases from V and 5 bases from J; junction bases left unmatched: 7. Germline V CDR1 and CDR2: MNHEY, SMNVEV (reference sequence). The CDR3 length is 14 residues.